A single sample is the source of the 27 T cell receptor beta chains below, sequenced in a study of cytomegalovirus exposure and HLA in healthy donors. The study ran its PCR with 60 Vbeta and 13 Jbeta primers. Sequencing used immunoSEQ multiplex PCR; TCRdb keeps in-frame clones, though not all of them. Here the sample spans approximately 170,000 clones, around 77% being singletons. The sequenced sample was PBMCs. The source is a man aged 40-49 years in good health and CMV-seronegative.

With regard to this clone: The sample contains more than one DNA sequence encoding this CDR3. This chain connects TRBV7-2 to TRBJ1-5; D gene uncertain. V was cut by 1 base and J by 0 bases, with 7 bases left in between. CDR3 length equals 15 residues. Germline V lookup: CDR1 SGHTA, CDR2 FQGNSA. CDR3 nucleotides: TGTGCCAGCAGCTTAGAGCCTTATAGCAATCAGCCCCAGCATTTT. Protein product: CASSLEPYSNQPQHF.

This sequence joins TRBV4-2 and TRBJ2-3; 8 bases are a match to TRBD2. V trimming: 4 bases; J trimming: 0 bases; junction bases outside the gene matches: 6. This CDR3 has 16 residues. Germline V gene sequence: CDR1 LGHNA, CDR2 YNFKEQ. The CDR3 region has the DNA TGTGCCAGCAGCCTATCCGGGGGGGCAAGCACAGATACGCAGTATTTT. It encodes CASSLSGGASTDTQYF.

This rearrangement joins TRBV4-1 to TRBJ1-4; D is possibly TRBD1 (5 bases). Germline values: CDR1 MGHRA, CDR2 YSYEKL. CDR3 length equals 18 residues. The germline V and J ends were trimmed by 2 bases and 13 bases, with 29 bases remaining between them. CDR3 nucleotides: TGCGCCAGCAGCCAACCTCTCAGGAGATCGGTGGAGAACGGGGGACTGTTTTTT. Translation: CASSQPLRRSVENGGLFF.

The V and J genes are TRBV6-6 and TRBJ1-5, with 7 nucleotides matching TRBD1. The V gene end was trimmed by 8 bases and the J gene end by 0 bases; junction bases not matched to a gene: 4. The CDR3 length is 14 residues. CDR1 and CDR2 (germline): MNHNY, SVGAGI (reference sequence). CDR3 coding DNA: TGTGCCAGCTGGGACAGTAATAGCAATCAGCCCCAGCATTTT. It codes for CASWDSNSNQPQHF.

This chain connects TRBV27 to TRBJ2-2, with a weak D call TRBD2 (6 bases). CDR3 size: 17 residues. Germline CDR1 and CDR2: MNHEY and SMNVEV (reference sequence). With 2 bases removed from V and 4 bases from J, the gap between germline ends came to 17 bases. CDR3 amino acids: CASSLVGRLGGTGELFF. DNA for the CDR3: TGTGCCAGCAGTTTAGTTGGCCGGTTGGGGGGCACCGGGGAGCTGTTTTTT.

The chain couples TRBV30 to TRBJ2-7; the D gene is possibly TRBD1 (6 bases). Trimming took 0 bases from V and 3 from J, leaving 6 bases between them. There are 12 residues in the CDR3. CDR1 is GTSNPN, CDR2 SVGIG, per germline (reference sequence). As DNA, the CDR3 is TGTGCCTGGAGTGTAGGGGGCTACGAGCAGTACGTC. Translating it yields CAWSVGGYEQYV.

The genes are TRBV19 and TRBJ2-1, with D hard to call. Trimming left V 5 bases short and J 3 bases short, with 11 bases between. CDR1 and CDR2 (germline): LNHDA, SQIVND (reference sequence). This CDR3 region has 14 residues. Written as DNA, the CDR3 is TGTGCCAGTAGTTCGGAACTATACTACAATGAGCAGTTCTTC. Amino acids: CASSSELYYNEQFF.

The chain joins TRBV9 to TRBJ1-5; D gene ambiguous. CDR1 is SGDLS, CDR2 YYNGEE, per germline. This CDR3 spans 17 amino acids. With 5 bases removed from V and 8 bases from J, the gap between germline ends came to 26 bases. The CDR3 bases are TGTGCCAGCAGTAATCATCACCGGGCCCCGGGCGGGGAGCCCCAGCATTTT. Translation: CASSNHHRAPGGEPQHF.

This clone turned up a few times. The J gene is TRBJ2-3, the V gene TRBV5-4; D uncertain. Germline V gene sequence: CDR1 SGHNT, CDR2 YYREEE (reference sequence). V dropped 4 bases and J dropped 4 bases, with 10 bases sitting between them. CDR3 length: 13 amino acids. CDR3 region: CASSPSLSDTQYF. The CDR3 region has the DNA TGTGCCAGCAGCCCCTCCCTATCAGATACGCAGTATTTT.

The chain joins TRBV9 to TRBJ2-2; 8 positions match TRBD2. V trimming: 0 bases; J trimming: 7 bases; junction bases outside the gene matches: 8. The CDR3 runs 16 residues. Germline V CDR1 and CDR2: SGDLS, YYNGEE. CDR3 coding DNA: TGTGCCAGCAGCGTAGACGGGAGGGCTGGCGGCGGGGAGCTGTTTTTT. As protein: CASSVDGRAGGGELFF.

V usage is TRBV13 and J usage is TRBJ2-1; D might be TRBD2 (6 bases). In germline, CDR1 is PRHDT, CDR2 FYEKMQ (reference sequence). This CDR3 has 14 residues. V lost 4 bases and J lost 4, with 11 bases in between. This chain's CDR3 is CASSSGLVYNEQFF. The CDR3 region has the DNA TGTGCCAGCAGCTCGGGACTCGTATACAATGAGCAGTTCTTC.

CDR3 nucleotide sequence: TGTGCCAGCAGCGGGTCCCGCGAAGAAGCTTTCTTT. This gives the protein CASSGSREEAFF. The gene calls are TRBV9 and TRBJ1-1, with D hard to call. Per the germline V gene, CDR1 is SGDLS and CDR2 is YYNGEE. The CDR3 sequence is 12 residues long. V lost 3 bases and J 8 bases, leaving 11 bases between the germline ends.

The V and J genes are TRBV7-2 and TRBJ2-7; possibly TRBD1 for D (6 bases). Deletions cut 5 bases from V and 2 bases from J, with 13 bases between. CDR1 SGHTA and CDR2 FQGNSA come from the germline V gene. The CDR3 is made up of 14 amino acids. CDR3 DNA: TGTGCCAGCAGCATCGGACAGCCAACCTACGAGCAGTACTTC. It encodes CASSIGQPTYEQYF.

This chain uses TRBV10-3 with TRBJ2-3; 9 bases agree with TRBD2. The CDR3 is 14 residues long. J was trimmed by 1 base and V by 6 bases; bases with no gene match: 2. Per the germline V gene, CDR1 is ENHRY and CDR2 is SYGVKD. The CDR3 coding sequence is TGTGCCATCAGGAGGACTAGCGGCACAGATACGCAGTATTTT. Translation gives CAIRRTSGTDTQYF.

The CDR3 sequence is CASSRERAYGYTF. The DNA of the CDR3 is TGTGCCAGCAGTCGCGAGAGGGCATATGGCTACACCTTC. The chain has TRBV6-5 and TRBJ1-2; D is uncertain. V lost 5 bases and J 5 bases, leaving 12 bases between the germline ends. This CDR3 is 13 amino acids long. Germline CDR1 reads MNHEY; CDR2 reads SVGAGI.

This chain joins TRBV9 and TRBJ1-2, with D perhaps TRBD1 (6 bases). Germline V gene data show CDR1 as SGDLS and CDR2 as YYNGEE. Trimming shortened V by 0 bases and J by 7 bases, and 13 bases separated the two germline ends. The CDR3 is 14 residues long. CDR3 amino acids: CASSVDPGAPGYTF. The CDR3 DNA is TGTGCCAGCAGCGTAGACCCAGGGGCGCCTGGCTACACCTTC.

CDR3 sequence: CASKAGGAGANVLTF. As DNA, the CDR3 is TGTGCCAGCAAGGCAGGGGGTGCTGGGGCCAACGTCCTGACTTTC. This chain joins TRBV28 and TRBJ2-6, with 7 bases that match TRBD1. Germline V CDR1 and CDR2: MDHEN, SYDVKM. Losses at the gene ends were 7 bases for V and 2 bases for J; bases not matched to a gene: 5. The CDR3 runs to 15 residues.

This chain links TRBV5-1 with TRBJ2-7; 8 nucleotides match TRBD1. This CDR3 is 13 amino acids long. The V gene's germline CDR1 is SGHRS and CDR2 YFSETQ. Trimming at V came to 0 bases and at J to 6 bases, leaving 2 bases not matched to a gene. DNA for the CDR3: TGCGCCAGCAGCTTGGGACAGGGGTTCGAGCAGTACTTC. Its translation is CASSLGQGFEQYF.

This clone turned up a few times. CDR3 protein: CAWGALRGDQPQHF. The CDR3 DNA reads as TGTGCCTGGGGTGCCTTACGGGGAGACCAGCCCCAGCATTTT. The chain is built from TRBV30 and TRBJ1-5; D remains unclear. CDR3 length: 14 residues. Germline V lookup: CDR1 GTSNPN, CDR2 SVGIG (reference sequence). Between the trimmed V and J ends, which lost 5 bases and 7 bases, there was a span of 18 bases.

The genes are TRBV7-3 and TRBJ2-3, with D perhaps TRBD2 (5 bases). Germline CDR1 and CDR2: SGHTA and FQGTGA. The CDR3 is made up of 13 amino acids. Trimming stripped 2 bases from V and 6 bases from J, with 9 bases between. Written as DNA, the CDR3 is TGTGCCAGCAGCTTACTAGCTTCCGATACGCAGTATTTT. Translated: CASSLLASDTQYF.

This sequence joins TRBV14 and TRBJ2-7; 9 bases map to TRBD1. Germline CDR1 is SGHDN and CDR2 is FVKESK. This CDR3 spans 15 amino acids. Unmatched junction bases numbered 12, after V lost 5 bases and J lost 7 bases. CDR3 protein: CASSFGQGRVGEQYV. Written as DNA, the CDR3 is TGTGCCAGCAGCTTTGGACAGGGGAGAGTTGGAGAGCAGTACGTC.

This chain connects TRBV9 to TRBJ1-5; D may be TRBD1 (6 bases). The germline V and J ends were trimmed by 0 bases and 3 bases, with 7 bases remaining between them. Germline V gene lookup returns CDR1 SGDLS and CDR2 YYNGEE. The CDR3 runs 14 residues. Here the CDR3 reads CASSVGQANQPQHF. The CDR3 DNA follows: TGTGCCAGCAGCGTAGGACAGGCCAATCAGCCCCAGCATTTT.

The rearrangement joins TRBV7-9 to TRBJ1-5; maybe TRBD1 (5 bases). From germline, CDR1 is SEHNR and CDR2 FQNEAQ (reference sequence). Trimming cost V 2 bases and J 3 bases, with 8 bases left between them. This CDR3 has 14 amino acids. The CDR3 region is CASSLSTVNQPQHF. The DNA for the CDR3 is TGTGCCAGCAGCTTATCGACAGTCAATCAGCCCCAGCATTTT.

The chain uses TRBV30 and TRBJ1-1; D is possibly TRBD1 (5 bases). This CDR3 contains 14 residues. Between the trimmed V and J ends, which lost 0 bases and 8 bases, there was a span of 16 bases. The germline V gene has CDR1 GTSNPN and CDR2 SVGIG (reference sequence). Written as DNA, the CDR3 is TGTGCCTGGAGTGTACGGCGGGGGGACTGGGAAGCTTTCTTT. Translating gives CAWSVRRGDWEAFF. The entire variable domain, with the rest obtained from reference TRBV30 and TRBJ1-1, is as follows: SQTIHQWPATLVQPVGSPLSLECTVEGTSNPNLYWYRQAAGRGLQLLFYSVGIGQISSEVPQNLSASRPQDRQFILSSKKLLLSDSGFYLCAWSVRRGDWEAFFGQGTRLTVV.

The chain combines TRBV15 with TRBJ2-5; tentatively, D is TRBD1 (6 bases). The tail of the sequence fits TRBJ2-7 better, so the J call may be wrong. CDR3 length: 15 amino acids. The germline CDR1 and CDR2 sequences are LNHNV and YYDKDF (reference sequence). The CDR3 sequence: CATSRENREYHEQYF. DNA of the CDR3: TGTGCCACCAGCAGAGAGAACAGGGAATACCACGAGCAGTACTTC.

This clone was seen only a few times. This chain joins TRBV30 and TRBJ2-7; TRBD2 is a possible D gene (6 bases). Germline V gene lookup returns CDR1 GTSNPN and CDR2 SVGIG (reference sequence). The CDR3 covers 14 residues. V was pared by 0 bases and J by 2 bases, with 11 bases between. CDR3 sequence: CAWSVGSGPYEQYF. The DNA of the CDR3 is TGTGCCTGGAGTGTAGGCAGCGGGCCCTACGAGCAGTACTTC.

The chain links TRBV6-5 to TRBJ1-1; no clear D. This CDR3 is 12 amino acids long. CDR1 is MNHEY, CDR2 SVGAGI, per germline. V lost 2 bases and J lost 1, with 2 bases in between. CDR3 residues: CASSYRNTEAFF. Written as DNA, the CDR3 is TGTGCCAGCAGTTACCGGAACACTGAAGCTTTCTTT.